This T cell receptor beta chain originates from a study of blood T cell repertoires in COVID-19. On the study more broadly: PBMCs, B-cell-depleted T cells, or T cells were the source of the cDNA or gDNA that made up the material.

Assay: immunoSEQ multiplex PCR; the TCRdb copy retains only in-frame clones and omits some. The table has around 300,000 clones, about 90% seen once. The Seattle patients, enrolled during active infection, were followed longitudinally. V shed 4 bases and J 10 bases; nucleotides not matched to a gene: 5. CDR1 and CDR2 from the germline V gene are SGHRS and YFSETQ. The CDR3 loop spans 13 amino acids. The sequenced sample was peripheral blood. The TCR was taken from a woman aged 40 to 55 with COVID-19, enrolled during active disease. This sequence joins TRBV5-1 and TRBJ2-1, with 10 nucleotides matching TRBD2. In nucleotides, the CDR3 is TGCGCCAGCAGCATCGAACTAGCGGGAGAGCAGTTCTTC. Translated, it gives CASSIELAGEQFF.